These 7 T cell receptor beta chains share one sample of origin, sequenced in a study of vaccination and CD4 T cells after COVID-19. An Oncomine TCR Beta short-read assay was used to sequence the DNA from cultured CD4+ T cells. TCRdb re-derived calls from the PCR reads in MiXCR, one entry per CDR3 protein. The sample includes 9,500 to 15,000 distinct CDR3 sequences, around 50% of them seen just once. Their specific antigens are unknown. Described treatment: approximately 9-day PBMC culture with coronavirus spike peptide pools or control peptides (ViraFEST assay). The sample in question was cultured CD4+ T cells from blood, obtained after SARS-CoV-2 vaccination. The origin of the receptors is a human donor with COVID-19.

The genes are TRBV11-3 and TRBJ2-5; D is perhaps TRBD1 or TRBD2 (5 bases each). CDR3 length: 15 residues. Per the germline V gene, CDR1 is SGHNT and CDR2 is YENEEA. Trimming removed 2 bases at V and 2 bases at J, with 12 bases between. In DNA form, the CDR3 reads TGTGCCAGCAGCTTACCGGGGTGGGGGCAAGAGACCCAGTACTTC. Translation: CASSLPGWGQETQYF.

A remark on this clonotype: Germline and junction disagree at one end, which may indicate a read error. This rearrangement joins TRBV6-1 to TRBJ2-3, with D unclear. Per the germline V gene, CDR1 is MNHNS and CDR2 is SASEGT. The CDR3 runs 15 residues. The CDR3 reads CASSERVAWADTQYF. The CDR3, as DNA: TGTGCCAGTAGTGAAAGGGTAGCATGGGCAGATACGCAGTATTTT.

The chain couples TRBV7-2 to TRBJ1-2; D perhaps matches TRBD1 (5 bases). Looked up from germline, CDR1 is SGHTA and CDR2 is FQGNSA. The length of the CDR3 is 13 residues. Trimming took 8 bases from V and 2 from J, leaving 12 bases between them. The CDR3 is CASFGTLNYGYTF. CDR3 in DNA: TGTGCCAGCTTCGGGACGCTGAACTATGGCTACACCTTC.

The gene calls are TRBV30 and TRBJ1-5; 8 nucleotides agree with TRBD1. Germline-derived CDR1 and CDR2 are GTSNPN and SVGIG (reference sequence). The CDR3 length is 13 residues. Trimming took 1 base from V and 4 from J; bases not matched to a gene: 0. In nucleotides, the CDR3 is TGTGCCTGGAGTGACAGGGGGAATCAGCCCCAGCATTTT. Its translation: CAWSDRGNQPQHF.

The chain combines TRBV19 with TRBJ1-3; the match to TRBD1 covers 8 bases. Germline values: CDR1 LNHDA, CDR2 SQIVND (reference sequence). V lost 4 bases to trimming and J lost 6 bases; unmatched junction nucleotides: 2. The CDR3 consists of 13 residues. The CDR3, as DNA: TGTGCCAGTAGTACGACAGGGGCAAACACCATATATTTT. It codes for CASSTTGANTIYF.

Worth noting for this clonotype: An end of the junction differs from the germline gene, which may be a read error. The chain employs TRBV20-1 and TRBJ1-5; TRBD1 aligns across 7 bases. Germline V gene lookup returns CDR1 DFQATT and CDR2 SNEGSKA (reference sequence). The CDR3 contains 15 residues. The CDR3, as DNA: TGCGGTGCGGAACCCCCGGGACAGCTTAATCAGCCCCAGCATTTT. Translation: CGAEPPGQLNQPQHF.

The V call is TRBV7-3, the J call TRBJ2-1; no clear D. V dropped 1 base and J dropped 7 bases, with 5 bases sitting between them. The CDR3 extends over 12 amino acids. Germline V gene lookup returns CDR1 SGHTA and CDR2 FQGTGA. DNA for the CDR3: TGTGCCAGCAGCTTAAAGGGTAATGAGCAGTTCTTC. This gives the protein CASSLKGNEQFF.